Shown below are 14 T cell receptor beta chains from a single sample sequenced in a study of breast tumors, draining lymph nodes, adjacent tissues. The lymph nodes were axillary draining lymph nodes from breast cancer patients. TCRdb fed the multiplex PCR reads into MiXCR, producing one record per CDR3 protein. The sample lists about 270,000 distinct CDR3 sequences, over 25% seen once, with 1.1% in the top ten. Sequencing input: axillary lymph node tissue. Every receptor here comes from a female donor with breast cancer. Some clones in this sample may be carry-over from other donors' samples.

This clonotype showed up many times. DNA for the CDR3: TGTGCCAGCAGTGCCCATGGGACAGGGCCCAACGAGCAGTACTTC. It specifies CASSAHGTGPNEQYF. This chain connects TRBV9 to TRBJ2-7; the match to TRBD1 covers 9 bases. In germline, CDR1 is SGDLS, CDR2 YYNGEE. The CDR3 is 15 amino acids. Unmatched junction bases numbered 11, after V lost 5 bases and J lost 5 bases.

This clonotype was counted at least ten times. The chain recombines TRBV10-3 with TRBJ2-1; 7 positions match TRBD2. CDR1 and CDR2 from the germline V gene are ENHRY and SYGVKD. Trimming took 6 bases from V and 6 from J; bases not matched to a gene: 20. The CDR3 runs to 18 residues. As DNA, the CDR3 is TGTGCCATCAGGAGGATCACTAGCGAGGGCCTGGATCTCAATGAGCAGTTCTTC. It specifies CAIRRITSEGLDLNEQFF.

This clonotype was recorded at least ten times. This sequence joins TRBV10-3 and TRBJ2-3; weak D call: TRBD1 (6 bases). The length of the CDR3 is 15 residues. Germline V gives CDR1 ENHRY, CDR2 SYGVKD. V gave up 4 bases and J gave up 0 bases, with 11 bases separating them. The CDR3 region has the DNA TGTGCCATCAGTGGTCGGGACAAAAGCACAGATACGCAGTATTTT. Amino acid sequence: CAISGRDKSTDTQYF.

Ten or more counts support this clonotype. This chain uses TRBV4-2 with TRBJ2-3; TRBD1 might be the D (6 bases). The length of the CDR3 is 16 residues. Germline V gene data show CDR1 as LGHNA and CDR2 as YNFKEQ. V lost 2 bases and J lost 2, with 14 bases in between. DNA of the CDR3: TGTGCCAGCAGCCAAAGTCGTCAGGGGCACACAGATACGCAGTATTTT. Encoded protein: CASSQSRQGHTDTQYF.

Points on this clonotype: Germline is not matched at one junction end, which may reflect a read error. The chain has TRBV10-2 and TRBJ1-5; maybe TRBD1 (6 bases). From germline, CDR1 is WSHSY and CDR2 SAAADI. CDR3 length equals 13 residues. The CDR3 sequence is CASSVQGGQAQQF. In DNA, the CDR3 is TGCGCCAGCAGTGTACAGGGCGGCCAGGCCCAACAATTT.

Comments on this clonotype: Just one base apart from a much larger clone, this may be a read error. The chain combines TRBV11-1 with TRBJ2-3; D gene uncertain. The CDR3 has 13 amino acids. Germline V gives CDR1 SGHAT, CDR2 FQDESV (reference sequence). Trimming removed 1 base at V and 8 bases at J, with 10 bases between. This CDR3 reads CASSLEVPATQYF. As DNA, the CDR3 is TGTGCCAGCAGCTTAGAGGTCCCAGCTACGCAGTATTTT.

On this clonotype: A much more abundant neighbour one base away suggests this may be a read error. The chain uses TRBV13 and TRBJ2-2; 8 bases map to TRBD2. CDR3 size: 18 residues. Germline values: CDR1 PRHDT, CDR2 FYEKMQ (reference sequence). Unmatched junction bases numbered 16, after V lost 1 base and J lost 9 bases. This chain's CDR3 is CASSLDSFLGGRSRELFF. In DNA form, the CDR3 reads TGTGCCAGCAGCTTAGATAGCTTCCTAGGCGGGAGGTCCAGGGAGCTGTTTTTT.

This clonotype occurred once. For the CDR3, the DNA is TGTGCCAGCAGTCACGGCGGACTAGCGGGAGACACCGGGGAGCTGTTTTTT. Amino acids: CASSHGGLAGDTGELFF. This chain uses TRBV6-1 with TRBJ2-2, with TRBD2 matching 13 bases. The CDR3 consists of 17 residues. V shed 5 bases and J 3 bases; nucleotides not matched to a gene: 6. Germline CDR1 is MNHNS and CDR2 is SASEGT.

Notes on this clonotype: Just one base apart from a much larger clone, this may be a read error. The V call is TRBV19, the J call TRBJ2-2; D gene unclear. Germline V lookup: CDR1 LNHDA, CDR2 SQIVND (reference sequence). The CDR3 spans 14 residues. V was trimmed by 6 bases and J by 2 bases, leaving 10 bases between them. CDR3 sequence: CASSSRVNTGELFF. The CDR3 DNA is TGTGCCAGTAGCTCCCGGGTTAACACCGGGGAGCTGTTTTTT.

In this sample, this clonotype turned up many times. The chain has TRBV11-3 and TRBJ1-2; D is ambiguous. The germline V gene has CDR1 SGHNT and CDR2 YENEEA. Deletions cut 2 bases from V and 2 bases from J, with 9 bases between. The CDR3 runs to 14 residues. CDR3 DNA: TGTGCCAGCAGCTTACCGGGTGGAAACTATGGCTACACCTTC. As protein: CASSLPGGNYGYTF.

To note about this clonotype: This could be a read error, since a much larger clone is one nucleotide away. The chain joins TRBV4-2 to TRBJ2-2; 8 bases line up with TRBD2. This CDR3 has 18 amino acids. Germline CDR1 is LGHNA and CDR2 is YNFKEQ. V dropped 4 bases and J dropped 0; count of bases not matched to a gene: 10. CDR3 loop: CASSPGSGSRANTGELFF. The CDR3, as DNA: TGTGCCAGCAGCCCCGGCAGCGGGAGCCGAGCGAACACCGGGGAGCTGTTTTTT.

As concerns this clonotype: Being one base from a much bigger clone, this may be a read error. Written as DNA, the CDR3 is TGTGCCAGCAGCTTAGCACTCTACACTGAGCAGTTCTTC. Protein sequence: CASSLALYTEQFF. The gene calls are TRBV11-3 and TRBJ2-1; D call uncertain. In germline, CDR1 is SGHNT, CDR2 YENEEA. The length of the CDR3 is 13 residues.

This clonotype was picked up many times. J is TRBJ2-1 and V is TRBV5-1, with 7 bases matching TRBD1. This CDR3 region has 13 residues. V shed 1 base and J 7 bases; nucleotides not matched to a gene: 2. Germline CDR1 SGHRS, CDR2 YFSETQ. The CDR3: CASSLTGVNEQFF. CDR3 nucleotides: TGCGCCAGCAGCTTGACAGGGGTTAATGAGCAGTTCTTC.

Points on this clonotype: Being one base from a much bigger clone, this may be a read error. V usage is TRBV6-6 and J usage is TRBJ2-7; D is ambiguous. V was pared by 5 bases and J by 2 bases, with 10 bases between. In germline, CDR1 is MNHNY, CDR2 SVGAGI (reference sequence). This CDR3 is built from 13 residues. The CDR3 DNA follows: TGTGCCAGCAGTCACCAAGGGACCTACGAGCAGTACTTC. It translates to CASSHQGTYEQYF.